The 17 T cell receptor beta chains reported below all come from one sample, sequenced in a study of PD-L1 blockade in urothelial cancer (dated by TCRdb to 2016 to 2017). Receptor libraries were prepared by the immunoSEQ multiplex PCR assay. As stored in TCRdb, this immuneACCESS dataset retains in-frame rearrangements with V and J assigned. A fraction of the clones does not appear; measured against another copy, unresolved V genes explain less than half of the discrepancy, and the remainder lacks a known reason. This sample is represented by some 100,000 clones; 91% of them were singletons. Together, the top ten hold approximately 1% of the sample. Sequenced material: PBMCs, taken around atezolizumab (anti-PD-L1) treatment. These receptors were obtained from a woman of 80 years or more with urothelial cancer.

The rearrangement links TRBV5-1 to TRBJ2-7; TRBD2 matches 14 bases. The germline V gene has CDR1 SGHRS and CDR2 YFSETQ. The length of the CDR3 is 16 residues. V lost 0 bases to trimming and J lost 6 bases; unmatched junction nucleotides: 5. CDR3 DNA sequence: TGCGCCAGCAGCTTGGAAGGACTAGCGGGAGGAGTCGAGCAGTACTTC. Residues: CASSLEGLAGGVEQYF. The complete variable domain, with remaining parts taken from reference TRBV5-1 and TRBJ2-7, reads KAGVTQTPRYLIKTRGQQVTLSCSPISGHRSVSWYQQTPGQGLQFLFEYFSETQRNKGNFPGRFSGRQFSNSRSEMNVSTLELGDSALYLCASSLEGLAGGVEQYFGPGTRLTVT.

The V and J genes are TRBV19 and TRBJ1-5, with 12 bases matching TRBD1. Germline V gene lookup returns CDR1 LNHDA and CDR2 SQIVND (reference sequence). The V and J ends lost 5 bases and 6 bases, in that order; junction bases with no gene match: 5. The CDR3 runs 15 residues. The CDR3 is CASSPGQGAGQPQHF. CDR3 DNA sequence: TGTGCCAGTAGTCCGGGACAGGGGGCAGGTCAGCCCCAGCATTTT. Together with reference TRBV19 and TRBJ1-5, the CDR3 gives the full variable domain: DGGITQSPKYLFRKEGQNVTLSCEQNLNHDAMYWYRQDPGQGLRLIYYSQIVNDFQKGDIAEGYSVSREKKESFPLTVTSAQKNPTAFYLCASSPGQGAGQPQHFGDGTRLSIL.

CDR3: CASSLEAQGNYEQYF. For the CDR3, the DNA is TGCGCCAGCAGCTTGGAGGCACAGGGGAACTACGAGCAGTACTTC. The chain joins TRBV5-1 to TRBJ2-7; 7 nucleotides match TRBD1. CDR1 is SGHRS and CDR2 is YFSETQ in the germline V gene. The CDR3 is 15 amino acids. V lost 0 bases to trimming and J lost 3 bases; unmatched junction nucleotides: 6.

DNA of the CDR3: TGTGCCAGCAGTGGCGGGAGGGAAAAACTGTTTTTT. Protein: CASSGGREKLFF. The chain has TRBV27 and TRBJ1-4; D is uncertain. V lost 5 bases and J lost 8, with 9 bases in between. The length of the CDR3 is 12 residues. Per germline, CDR1 MNHEY and CDR2 SMNVEV (reference sequence).

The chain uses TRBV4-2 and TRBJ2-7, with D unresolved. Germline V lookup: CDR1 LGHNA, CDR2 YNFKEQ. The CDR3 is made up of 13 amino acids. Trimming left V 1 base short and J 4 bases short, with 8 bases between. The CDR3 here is CASSQGSEYEQYF. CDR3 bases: TGTGCCAGCAGCCAAGGGAGCGAGTACGAGCAGTACTTC.

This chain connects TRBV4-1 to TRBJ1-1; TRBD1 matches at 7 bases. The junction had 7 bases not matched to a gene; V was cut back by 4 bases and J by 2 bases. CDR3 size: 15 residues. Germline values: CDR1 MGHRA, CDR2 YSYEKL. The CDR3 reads CASSRPGGTNTEAFF. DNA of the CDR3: TGCGCCAGCAGCCGCCCAGGGGGTACAAACACTGAAGCTTTCTTT.

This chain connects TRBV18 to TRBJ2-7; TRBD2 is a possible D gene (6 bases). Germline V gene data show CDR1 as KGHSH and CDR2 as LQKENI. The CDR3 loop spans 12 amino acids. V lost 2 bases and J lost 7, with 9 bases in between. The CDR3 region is CASSPSRGEQYF. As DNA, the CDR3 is TGTGCCAGCTCACCATCACGGGGGGAGCAGTACTTC.

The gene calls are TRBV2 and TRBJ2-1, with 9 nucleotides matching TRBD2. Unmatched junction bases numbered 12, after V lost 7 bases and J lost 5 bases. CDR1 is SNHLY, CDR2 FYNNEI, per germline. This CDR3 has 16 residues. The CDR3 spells CASTPGGLAGNNEQFF. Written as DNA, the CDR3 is TGTGCCAGCACCCCAGGGGGGCTAGCGGGGAACAATGAGCAGTTCTTC.

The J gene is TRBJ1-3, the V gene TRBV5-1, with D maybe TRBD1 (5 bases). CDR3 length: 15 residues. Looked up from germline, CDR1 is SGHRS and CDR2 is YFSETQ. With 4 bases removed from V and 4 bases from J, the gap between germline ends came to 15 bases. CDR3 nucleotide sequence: TGCGCCAGCAGCGCGGGGCCGACGGGCGGAAACACCATATATTTT. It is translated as CASSAGPTGGNTIYF.

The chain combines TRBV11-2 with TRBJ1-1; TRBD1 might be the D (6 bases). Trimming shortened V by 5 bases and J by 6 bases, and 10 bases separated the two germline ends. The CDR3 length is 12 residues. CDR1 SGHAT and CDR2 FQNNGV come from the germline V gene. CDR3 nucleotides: TGTGCCAGCAGCCCCCACAGGGCTGAAGCTTTCTTT. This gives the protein CASSPHRAEAFF.

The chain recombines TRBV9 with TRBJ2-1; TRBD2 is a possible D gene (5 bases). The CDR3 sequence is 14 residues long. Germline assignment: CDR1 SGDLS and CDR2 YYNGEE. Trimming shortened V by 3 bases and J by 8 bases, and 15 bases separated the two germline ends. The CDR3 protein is CASSALRLSHEQFF. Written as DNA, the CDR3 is TGTGCCAGCAGCGCCCTCCGACTATCCCATGAGCAGTTCTTC.

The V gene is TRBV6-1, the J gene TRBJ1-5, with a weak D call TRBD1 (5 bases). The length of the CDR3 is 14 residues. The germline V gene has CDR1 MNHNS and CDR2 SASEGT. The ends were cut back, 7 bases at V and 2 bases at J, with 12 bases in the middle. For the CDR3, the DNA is TGTGCCAGCACGGTCGGGGGTCGCAATCAGCCCCAGCATTTT. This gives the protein CASTVGGRNQPQHF.

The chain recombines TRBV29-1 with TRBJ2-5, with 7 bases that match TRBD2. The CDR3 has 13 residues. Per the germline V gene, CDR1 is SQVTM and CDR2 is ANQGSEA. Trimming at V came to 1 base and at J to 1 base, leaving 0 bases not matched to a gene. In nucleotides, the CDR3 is TGCAGCGTTGAAGGGACTAGCCAAGAGACCCAGTACTTC. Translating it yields CSVEGTSQETQYF.

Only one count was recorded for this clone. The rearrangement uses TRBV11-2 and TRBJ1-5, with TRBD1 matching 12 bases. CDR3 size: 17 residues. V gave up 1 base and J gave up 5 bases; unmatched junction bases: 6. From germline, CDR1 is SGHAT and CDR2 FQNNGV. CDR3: CASSLGGTGGAYQPQHF. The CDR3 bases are TGTGCCAGCAGCTTAGGTGGGACAGGGGGCGCATATCAGCCCCAGCATTTT.

The CDR3 region is CASSRPGTGSTEAFF. In nucleotides, the CDR3 is TGCGCCAGCAGCCGCCCCGGGACAGGGTCCACTGAAGCTTTCTTT. The chain links TRBV4-1 to TRBJ1-1; 9 bases line up with TRBD1. CDR3 length equals 15 residues. V lost 4 bases and J lost 4; bases outside the gene matches: 7. Germline V gives CDR1 MGHRA, CDR2 YSYEKL.

In DNA form, the CDR3 reads TGTGCCAGCAGCGTCGCCGGGGACAGGGGCATTCAGTACTTC. It specifies CASSVAGDRGIQYF. The chain joins TRBV9 to TRBJ2-4, with TRBD1 identical over 10 bases. The CDR3 is 14 residues long. V was pared by 2 bases and J by 9 bases, with 5 bases of the junction left unmatched. Germline assignment: CDR1 SGDLS and CDR2 YYNGEE.

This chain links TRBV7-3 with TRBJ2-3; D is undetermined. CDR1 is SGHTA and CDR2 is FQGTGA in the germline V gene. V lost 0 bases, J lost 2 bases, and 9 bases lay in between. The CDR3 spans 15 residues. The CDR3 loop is CASSLTSRNTDTQYF. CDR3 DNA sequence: TGTGCCAGCAGCTTAACTTCTAGAAACACAGATACGCAGTATTTT.